This entry is about one T cell receptor (beta chain). The antigen is unknown. There are 16 residues in the CDR3. With V trimmed by 1 base and J by 5 bases, 10 bases remained unmatched. Germline V gives CDR1 SGHRS, CDR2 YFSETQ. TCRdb itself ran the reads through MiXCR, one entry per CDR3 protein. The sample includes approximately 910,000 distinct CDR3 sequences, around 31% of them seen just once. The sample belongs to a study of T cell repertoires in cytomegalovirus infection. About the study: Carrying CMV and the relevant HLA type showed in public TCR beta signatures.

This sequence originates from a human donor in good health (CMV status not recorded). Some clones in this sample may be carry-over from other donors' samples. This chain connects TRBV5-1 to TRBJ2-7; 9 positions agree with TRBD2. The sample consisted of cultured CD8+ T cells from PBMCs, taken from culture after CMV antigen stimulation. The CDR3 here is CASSLKSSGGINEQYF. The DNA for the CDR3 is TGCGCCAGCAGCTTGAAGAGTAGCGGGGGTATCAACGAGCAGTACTTC.